A single sample is the source of the 27 T cell receptor beta chains below, sequenced in a study of T cell clones after liver transplantation. Sequencing used immunoSEQ multiplex PCR; TCRdb keeps in-frame clones, though not all of them. The sample has 65,000 to 80,000 clones; around 80% are singletons. The material was CD4+ T cells from blood, obtained before liver transplant. Receptor source: a human donor who received a liver transplant.

This sequence joins TRBV2 and TRBJ2-3; 11 bases agree with TRBD1. The germline CDR1 and CDR2 sequences are SNHLY and FYNNEI. V gave up 1 base and J gave up 6 bases; unmatched junction bases: 3. The CDR3 sequence is 15 residues long. For the CDR3, the DNA is TGTGCCAGCAGTGAAGAGGGACAGGGGGGGGATACGCAGTATTTT. It codes for CASSEEGQGGDTQYF.

The genes are TRBV5-4 and TRBJ2-4; weak D call: TRBD2 (5 bases). The germline gives CDR1 SGHNT, CDR2 YYREEE (reference sequence). The CDR3 is 14 amino acids. Trimming cost V 0 bases and J 3 bases, with 7 bases left between them. The CDR3 spells CASSLGGNKNIQYF. CDR3 sequence (DNA): TGTGCCAGCAGCTTGGGAGGGAACAAAAACATTCAGTACTTC.

In nucleotides, the CDR3 is TGTGCCAGCAGCTTGTACAGGGAATACTACGAGCAGTACTTC. It translates to CASSLYREYYEQYF. V usage is TRBV11-2 and J usage is TRBJ2-5, with a tentative D call TRBD1 (6 bases). Matching the DNA end better, TRBJ2-7 makes the J call doubtful. This CDR3 spans 14 amino acids. The germline CDR1 and CDR2 sequences are SGHAT and FQNNGV.

The chain has TRBV5-1 and TRBJ2-3; D is ambiguous. The germline V gene has CDR1 SGHRS and CDR2 YFSETQ. The CDR3 is 14 residues long. V was clipped by 6 bases and J by 4 bases, with 15 bases between them. CDR3 in amino acids: CASKDPGGADTQYF. CDR3 nucleotides: TGCGCCAGCAAGGACCCCGGCGGTGCAGATACGCAGTATTTT.

The V gene is TRBV5-4, the J gene TRBJ2-1, with 8 bases aligning to TRBD2. V lost 0 bases, J lost 8 bases, and 4 bases stayed unmatched. Germline lookup yields CDR1 SGHNT and CDR2 YYREEE (reference sequence). The CDR3 is 14 residues long. The CDR3 nucleotides read TGTGCCAGCAGCTTGGCGTCCGGGAGGGATGAGCAGTTCTTC. Translation gives CASSLASGRDEQFF. The full variable domain, in which reference TRBV5-4 and TRBJ2-1 provide the parts outside the CDR3, is ETGVTQSPTHLIKTRGQQVTLRCSSQSGHNTVSWYQQALGQGPQFIFQYYREEENGRGNFPPRFSGLQFPNYSSELNVNALELDDSALYLCASSLASGRDEQFFGPGTRLTVL.

The chain combines TRBV7-2 with TRBJ2-1; D is unclear. This CDR3 has 11 residues. V gave up 5 bases and J gave up 8 bases, with 7 bases separating them. The germline V gene has CDR1 SGHTA and CDR2 FQGNSA. The CDR3 spells CASSTWDEQFF. CDR3 coding DNA: TGTGCCAGCAGCACATGGGATGAGCAGTTCTTC.

The chain employs TRBV27 and TRBJ1-3; TRBD1 matches 9 bases. Germline V CDR1 and CDR2: MNHEY, SMNVEV (reference sequence). Germline trimming cut 5 bases from V and 6 bases from J; bases unmatched to any gene: 11. The CDR3 has 16 residues. The CDR3: CASSANRGLLENTIYF. The CDR3 coding sequence is TGTGCCAGCAGTGCGAACAGGGGGCTTCTGGAAAACACCATATATTTT.

The J gene is TRBJ2-3, the V gene TRBV2; 9 positions match TRBD2. Germline V gives CDR1 SNHLY, CDR2 FYNNEI. The CDR3 contains 16 residues. The trim removed 6 bases at V and 4 bases at J, leaving 11 bases unmatched. The CDR3 bases are TGTGCCAGCAGCCCACTGAGCGGGAGGAGCTCAGATACGCAGTATTTT. Protein sequence: CASSPLSGRSSDTQYF.

The J gene is TRBJ2-3, the V gene TRBV13; 7 nucleotides agree with TRBD2. Per germline, CDR1 PRHDT and CDR2 FYEKMQ (reference sequence). The CDR3 extends over 14 amino acids. V shed 3 bases and J 6 bases; nucleotides not matched to a gene: 6. The CDR3 sequence is CASSFTGGFDTQYF. Here the CDR3 DNA reads TGTGCCAGCAGCTTTACGGGAGGATTCGATACGCAGTATTTT. The variable domain in full, with the rest retrieved from reference TRBV13 and TRBJ2-3, is AAGVIQSPRHLIKEKRETATLKCYPIPRHDTVYWYQQGPGQDPQFLISFYEKMQSDKGSIPDRFSAQQFSDYHSELNMSSLELGDSALYFCASSFTGGFDTQYFGPGTRLTVL.

DNA for the CDR3: TGTGCCAGCAGTCCCGGACAGGGGTTTGGTCAGCCCCAGCATTTT. Translation: CASSPGQGFGQPQHF. J is TRBJ1-5 and V is TRBV25-1; 9 nucleotides agree with TRBD1. Germline V gives CDR1 MGHDK, CDR2 SYGVNS. The CDR3 is 15 residues long. V lost 5 bases and J lost 6; bases outside the gene matches: 8. The full variable domain, rest sourced from reference TRBV25-1 and TRBJ1-5, is EADIYQTPRYLVIGTGKKITLECSQTMGHDKMYWYQQDPGMELHLIHYSYGVNSTEKGDLSSESTVSRIRTEHFPLTLESARPSHTSQYLCASSPGQGFGQPQHFGDGTRLSIL.

This chain links TRBV6-1 with TRBJ1-5; no clear D gene. The CDR3 covers 13 residues. V was shortened by 6 bases and J by 3 bases, with 9 bases between the two germline ends. CDR1 is MNHNS, CDR2 SASEGT, per germline. CDR3 protein: CASSSSNNQPQHF. Here the CDR3 DNA reads TGTGCCAGCAGCTCGTCTAACAATCAGCCCCAGCATTTT.

This clone was seen more than once but under ten times. This chain links TRBV6-5 with TRBJ1-5; no clear D gene. Trimming removed 4 bases from V and 2 bases from J, with 9 bases in between. Germline V gene lookup returns CDR1 MNHEY and CDR2 SVGAGI. The CDR3 is 14 amino acids. For the CDR3, the DNA is TGTGCCAGCAGTTCCGTATCGCGCAATCAGCCCCAGCATTTT. This gives the protein CASSSVSRNQPQHF.

The chain recombines TRBV4-1 with TRBJ1-5; D uncertain. The V end was cut by 4 bases, the J end by 3 bases, with 16 bases between. CDR3 length equals 16 residues. The germline V gene encodes CDR1 MGHRA and CDR2 YSYEKL. The CDR3 here is CASSPGVTPYNQPQHF. The CDR3 nucleotides are TGCGCCAGCAGCCCTGGGGTGACACCTTACAATCAGCCCCAGCATTTT.

The chain combines TRBV5-4 with TRBJ2-7, with D unresolved. CDR1 and CDR2 from the germline V gene are SGHNT and YYREEE (reference sequence). CDR3 size: 12 residues. V dropped 6 bases and J dropped 4 bases, with 11 bases sitting between them. The CDR3 spells CASTLKGYEQYF. CDR3 DNA sequence: TGTGCCAGCACCTTAAAGGGATACGAGCAGTACTTC. Combining the CDR3 with reference TRBV5-4 and TRBJ2-7 gives the whole variable domain ETGVTQSPTHLIKTRGQQVTLRCSSQSGHNTVSWYQQALGQGPQFIFQYYREEENGRGNFPPRFSGLQFPNYSSELNVNALELDDSALYLCASTLKGYEQYFGPGTRLTVT.

The chain is built from TRBV11-1 and TRBJ2-7; a weak D match, TRBD2 (5 bases). Germline V lookup: CDR1 SGHAT, CDR2 FQDESV (reference sequence). The V end lost 0 bases, the J end lost 6 bases, and 12 bases lay between the germline ends. The length of the CDR3 is 14 residues. The CDR3: CASSLARGPSEQYF. CDR3 sequence (DNA): TGTGCCAGCAGCTTAGCTCGAGGGCCTTCCGAGCAGTACTTC.

This clone came up a few times. The chain carries TRBV7-2 and TRBJ2-4, with D possibly TRBD2 on 6 matching bases. With 1 base removed from V and 13 bases from J, the gap between germline ends came to 11 bases. CDR3 length equals 12 residues. CDR1 is SGHTA and CDR2 is FQGNSA in the germline V gene. The CDR3 region has the DNA TGTGCCAGCAGCTTAGGGAGGCGGGACCAGTACTTC. Its translation is CASSLGRRDQYF.

The chain has TRBV29-1 and TRBJ1-5; possible D gene TRBD1, 5 bases. V was shortened by 6 bases and J by 4 bases, with 10 bases between the two germline ends. The CDR3 loop spans 12 amino acids. Germline assignment: CDR1 SQVTM and CDR2 ANQGSEA. The CDR3 DNA follows: TGCAGCGTAGCAGGGTTGAATCAGCCCCAGCATTTT. Its translation is CSVAGLNQPQHF.

V usage is TRBV10-3 and J usage is TRBJ2-5; TRBD1 agrees at 8 bases. With 7 bases clipped from V and 5 bases from J, the junction kept 12 bases outside the gene matches. The CDR3 loop spans 15 amino acids. Germline V gives CDR1 ENHRY, CDR2 SYGVKD. CDR3 sequence reads: CAIKQTGDGSETQYF. The CDR3 region has the DNA TGTGCCATCAAACAGACAGGGGATGGATCGGAGACCCAGTACTTC.

The V gene is TRBV10-1, the J gene TRBJ2-5; 8 nucleotides line up with TRBD1. The J segment lost 2 bases and the V segment lost 5 bases, leaving 7 bases of the junction unmatched. There are 15 residues in the CDR3. The germline V gene has CDR1 WNHNN and CDR2 SYGVQD (reference sequence). CDR3 DNA sequence: TGCGCCAGCAGTCCCGGACAGGGCCCACAAGAGACCCAGTACTTC. It yields the protein CASSPGQGPQETQYF.

The chain recombines TRBV28 with TRBJ1-2; D perhaps matches TRBD1 (6 bases). There are 14 residues in the CDR3. Trimming pared 8 bases from V and 6 bases from J, leaving 19 bases between. Per the germline V gene, CDR1 is MDHEN and CDR2 is SYDVKM. Here the CDR3 reads CASLERGRPDGYTF. For the CDR3, the DNA is TGTGCCAGCCTCGAGAGGGGGAGGCCGGATGGCTACACCTTC.

The chain couples TRBV5-1 to TRBJ2-5; a weak D match, TRBD1 (6 bases). V lost 0 bases to trimming and J lost 5 bases, with 20 bases between them. Germline CDR1 is SGHRS and CDR2 is YFSETQ. The CDR3 spans 17 residues. CDR3 sequence reads: CASSLVGEQGPQETQYF. The CDR3 DNA follows: TGCGCCAGCAGCTTGGTGGGGGAACAGGGTCCCCAGGAGACCCAGTACTTC.

V usage is TRBV28 and J usage is TRBJ2-7; a weak D match, TRBD1 (6 bases). The CDR3 has 14 amino acids. The germline gives CDR1 MDHEN, CDR2 SYDVKM. V gave up 7 bases and J gave up 4 bases, with 17 bases separating them. The CDR3 nucleotides are TGTGCCAGCACCCCGGCCGGGACAACGTACGAGCAGTACTTC. As protein: CASTPAGTTYEQYF.

The J gene is TRBJ1-1, the V gene TRBV10-3, with no clear D. Germline V lookup: CDR1 ENHRY, CDR2 SYGVKD. Trimming pared 6 bases from V and 3 bases from J, leaving 8 bases between. This CDR3 is 12 amino acids long. The CDR3 DNA sequence: TGTGCCATCAGCTCCGGGGACACTGAAGCTTTCTTT. Its translation: CAISSGDTEAFF.

This clone was detected only once. The gene calls are TRBV5-1 and TRBJ2-7, with 7 bases matching TRBD1. Germline V gives CDR1 SGHRS, CDR2 YFSETQ. The length of the CDR3 is 15 residues. Trimming at V came to 0 bases and at J to 3 bases, leaving 6 bases not matched to a gene. The CDR3 bases are TGCGCCAGCAGCTTGGACAGGGGCGTTCGCTACGAGCAGTACTTC. This codes for CASSLDRGVRYEQYF.

On this clone itself: The same CDR3 is also encoded by other DNA sequences in this sample. The chain links TRBV5-1 to TRBJ2-1, with D unclear. The germline V and J ends were trimmed by 0 bases and 4 bases, with 11 bases remaining between them. The germline CDR1 and CDR2 sequences are SGHRS and YFSETQ. This CDR3 comprises 15 residues. CDR3 nucleotides: TGCGCCAGCAGCTTGGGGCTCCTTCAATACAATGAGCAGTTCTTC. This translates into CASSLGLLQYNEQFF.

This clone has just one count. This chain connects TRBV18 to TRBJ1-2; 11 nucleotides align to TRBD1. In germline, CDR1 is KGHSH, CDR2 LQKENI. CDR3 length: 14 residues. After removal of 4 bases from V and 4 bases from J, the junction contained 2 bases not matched to a gene. The chain's CDR3 is CASSRTGGGYGYTF. The CDR3 bases are TGTGCCAGCTCACGGACAGGGGGCGGCTATGGCTACACCTTC. The full variable domain, its missing parts supplied by reference TRBV18 and TRBJ1-2, is NAGVMQNPRHLVRRRGQEARLRCSPMKGHSHVYWYRQLPEEGLKFMVYLQKENIIDESGMPKERFSAEFPKEGPSILRIQQVVRGDSAAYFCASSRTGGGYGYTFGSGTRLTVV.

This clone occurred a few times. The chain uses TRBV29-1 and TRBJ1-2; TRBD1 might be the D (6 bases). From germline, CDR1 is SQVTM and CDR2 ANQGSEA. The V end lost 6 bases, the J end lost 7 bases, and 18 bases lay between the germline ends. This CDR3 spans 13 amino acids. The CDR3 DNA sequence: TGCAGCGTGGGGCGAGGGGGAAAACCTGGCTACACCTTC. Translation: CSVGRGGKPGYTF.